This TCR beta chain was sequenced for a study of cytomegalovirus exposure and HLA in healthy donors. Study results and limitations: Rarity characterized most TCR sequences, yet some public TCRs appeared in many donors. Roughly 170 TCR beta chains were listed as cytomegalovirus-associated. A classifier reportedly called cytomegalovirus status with high sensitivity and specificity.

From germline, CDR1 is MNHNY and CDR2 SVGAGI (reference sequence). The CDR3 spans 15 residues. Trimming took 5 bases from V and 2 from J; bases not matched to a gene: 6. With respect to this clone: As yet, its antigen is unknown.

Among the 90 to 150 subjects of the validation cohort, separate from the roughly 670-subject first cohort, were the donors. Repertoires were generated with immunoSEQ multiplex PCR, while TCRdb's copy carries only in-frame clones and drops some. The data contain about 280,000 clones, around 85% of them singletons. This receptor was obtained from a woman aged 18 to 35 in good health and CMV-seronegative. This chain uses TRBV6-6 with TRBJ1-2, with 9 bases matching TRBD1. The sample consisted of PBMCs. CDR3 DNA sequence: TGTGCCAGCAGTGGGACAGGGACTTCCAACTATGGCTACACCTTC. Encoded protein: CASSGTGTSNYGYTF.